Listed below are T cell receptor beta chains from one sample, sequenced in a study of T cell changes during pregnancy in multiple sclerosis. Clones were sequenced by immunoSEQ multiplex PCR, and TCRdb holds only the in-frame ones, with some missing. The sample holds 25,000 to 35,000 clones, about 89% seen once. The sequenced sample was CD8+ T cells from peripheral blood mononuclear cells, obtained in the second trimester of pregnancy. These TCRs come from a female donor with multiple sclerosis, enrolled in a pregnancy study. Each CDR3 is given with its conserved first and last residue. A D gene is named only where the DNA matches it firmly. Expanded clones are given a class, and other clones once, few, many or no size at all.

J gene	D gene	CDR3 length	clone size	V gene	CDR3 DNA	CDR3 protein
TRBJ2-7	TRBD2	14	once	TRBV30	TGTGCCTGGAGTACGGGACTACCACCCTACGAGCAGTACTTC	CAWSTGLPPYEQYF
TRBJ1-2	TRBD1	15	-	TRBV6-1	TGTGCCAGCAGTGAAGCGATAGGGACAGGGGACGTCTACACCTTC	CASSEAIGTGDVYTF
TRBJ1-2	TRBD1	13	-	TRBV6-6	TGTGCCAGCAGCTACGGACAGGCCTATGGCTACACCTTC	CASSYGQAYGYTF
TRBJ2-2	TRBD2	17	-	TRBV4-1	TGCGCCAGCAGCCTACGTGGCGGGGGGGCCTTCACCGGGGAGCTGTTTTTT	CASSLRGGGAFTGELFF
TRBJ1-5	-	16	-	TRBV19	TGTGCCAGTAGTTCGGATGACAGGAATAGCAATCAGCCCCAGCATTTT	CASSSDDRNSNQPQHF
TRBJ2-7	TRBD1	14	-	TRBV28	TGTGCCAGCAGTTGGACAGGGGCTATGGGCGAGCAGTACTTC	CASSWTGAMGEQYF
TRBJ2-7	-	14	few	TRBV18	TGTGCCAGCTCACCGGGCGGGCGCTCCTACGAGCAGTACTTC	CASSPGGRSYEQYF
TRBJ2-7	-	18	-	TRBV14	TGTGCCAGCAGCCAAGATAGTACATTTAGTCAGGTCTCCTACGAGCAGTACTTC	CASSQDSTFSQVSYEQYF
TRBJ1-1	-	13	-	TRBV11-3	TGTGCCAGCAGCTTATCGGTGAACACTGAAGCTTTCTTT	CASSLSVNTEAFF
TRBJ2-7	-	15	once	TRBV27	TGTGCCAGCAACCCCTTGCCTACGAGCTCCTACGAGCAGTACTTC	CASNPLPTSSYEQYF
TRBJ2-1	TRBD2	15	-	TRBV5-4	TGTGCCAGCAGCTTAACGAGCGGGGGAAGGAATGAGCAGTTCTTC	CASSLTSGGRNEQFF
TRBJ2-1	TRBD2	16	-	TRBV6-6	TGTGCCAGCACCATTCTCGGGGGGACTTCCGGCGATGAGCAGTTCTTC	CASTILGGTSGDEQFF
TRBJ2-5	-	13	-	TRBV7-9	TGTGCCAGCAGCTTTAGTCTTGAGGAGACCCAGTACTTC	CASSFSLEETQYF
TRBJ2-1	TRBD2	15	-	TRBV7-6	TGTGCCAGCAGCTCACGACTAGCGGGGTACAATGAGCAGTTCTTC	CASSSRLAGYNEQFF
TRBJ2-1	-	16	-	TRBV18	TGTGCCAGCTCACCACCTTTGCCGGAGGAGTACAATGAGCAGTTCTTC	CASSPPLPEEYNEQFF
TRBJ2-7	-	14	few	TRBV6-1	TGTGCCAGCAGTGGGCGGGGGCTAGCCTACGAGCAGTACTTC	CASSGRGLAYEQYF
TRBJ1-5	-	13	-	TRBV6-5	TGTGCCAACCAGGGGTGCGAAGTTCAGCCCCAGCATTTT	CANQGCEVQPQHF
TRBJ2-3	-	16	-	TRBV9	TGTGCCAGCAGCGATGGGGGGGCCTTTGGTACAGATACGCAGTATTTT	CASSDGGAFGTDTQYF
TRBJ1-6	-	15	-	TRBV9	TGTGCCAGCAGCGTAGACGGAGGGGATAATTCACCCCTCCACTTT	CASSVDGGDNSPLHF
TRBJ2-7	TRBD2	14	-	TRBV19	TGTGCCAGTAGTATAGCCGGGACTACCTACGAGCAGTACTTC	CASSIAGTTYEQYF
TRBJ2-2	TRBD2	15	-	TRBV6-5	TGTGCCAGCAGTCCACTAGCGGGGTACACCGGGGAGCTGTTTTTT	CASSPLAGYTGELFF
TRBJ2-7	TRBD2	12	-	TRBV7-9	TGTGCCAGTAGCGGGGGGGCGGGTGAGCAGTACTTC	CASSGGAGEQYF
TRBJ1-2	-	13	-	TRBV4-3	TGCGCCAGCAGCCAAGACTTGGGCTTTCAAGATACCTTC	CASSQDLGFQDTF
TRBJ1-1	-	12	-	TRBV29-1	TGCAGCGTTGATTGGGGCGAAACTGAAGCTTTCTTT	CSVDWGETEAFF
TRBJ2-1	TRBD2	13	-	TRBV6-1	TGTGCCAGCGCGGGACTAGCTCACAATGAGCAGTTCTTC	CASAGLAHNEQFF
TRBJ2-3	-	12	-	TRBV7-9	TGTGCCAGCAGCCATATTACTGAACCGCAGTATTTT	CASSHITEPQYF
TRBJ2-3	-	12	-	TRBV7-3	TGTGCCAGCAGCTCAAGCGCAGATACGCAGTATTTT	CASSSSADTQYF
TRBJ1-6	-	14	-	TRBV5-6	TGTGCCAGCAGACCAACAGGGTCGAATTCACCCCTCCACTTT	CASRPTGSNSPLHF
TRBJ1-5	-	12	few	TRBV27	TGTGCCAGCAGTTTCCTAGGTCAGCCCCAGCATTTT	CASSFLGQPQHF
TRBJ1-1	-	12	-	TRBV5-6	TGTGCCAGCAGCTTGACAAGACAGGAAGCTTTCTTT	CASSLTRQEAFF
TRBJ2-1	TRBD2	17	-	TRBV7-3	TGTGCCAGCAGCCCCGGGACTAGCGGGTCCCTTTCGGATGAGCAGTTCTTC	CASSPGTSGSLSDEQFF
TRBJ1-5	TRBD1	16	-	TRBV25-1	TGTGCCAGCAGTGAGGGACAGGGGGACAGCAATCAGCCCCAGCATTTT	CASSEGQGDSNQPQHF
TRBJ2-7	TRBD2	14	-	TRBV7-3	TGTGCCAGCAGCTTAGCGGGAGGCCCCTACGAGCAGTACTTC	CASSLAGGPYEQYF
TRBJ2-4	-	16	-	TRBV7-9	TGTGCCAGCAGCCCAGGGCGGGGCGTAGCCAAAAACATTCAGTACTTC	CASSPGRGVAKNIQYF
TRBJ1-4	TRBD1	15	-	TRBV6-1	TGTGCCAGCGGAGACTCCCCAGGGGGATTAGAAAAACTGTTTTTT	CASGDSPGGLEKLFF
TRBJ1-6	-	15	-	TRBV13	TGTGCCAGCAGCTCGGGGGGGGGCGGCAATTCACCCCTCCACTTT	CASSSGGGGNSPLHF
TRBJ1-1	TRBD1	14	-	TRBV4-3	TGCGCCAGCAGCCAGGGACAGGGGTACACTGAAGCTTTCTTT	CASSQGQGYTEAFF
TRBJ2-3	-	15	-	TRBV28	TGTGCCAGCAGTTTATATGCTAGCGGCACAGATACGCAGTATTTT	CASSLYASGTDTQYF
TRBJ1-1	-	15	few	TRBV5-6	TGTGCCAGCAGCTTGGGGTTCAGCGGCAACACTGAAGCTTTCTTT	CASSLGFSGNTEAFF
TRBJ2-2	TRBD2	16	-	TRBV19	TGTGCCAGTAGTATATTGGCTAGCGGGAACACCGGGGAGCTGTTTTTT	CASSILASGNTGELFF
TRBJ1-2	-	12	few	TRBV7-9	TGTGCCATCGTGGCGGAGAACTATGGCTACACCTTC	CAIVAENYGYTF